This is a list of T cell receptor beta chains from one sample in a study of OX40 agonist ivuxolimab in advanced cancers. Using immunoSEQ multiplex PCR, the repertoire was profiled, and TCRdb retains in-frame clones only, with some absent. The sample yields about 58,000 clones, approximately 87% seen once. The sample consisted of CD4+ or CD8+ T cells sorted from blood, taken in a trial of the OX40 agonist ivuxolimab. Receptor source: an adult with an advanced solid tumor such as melanoma, head and neck, liver or kidney cancer. CDR3s leave out the opening cysteine and the closing phenylalanine or tryptophan. The order of the fields is J gene, V gene, CDR3 protein.

j_gene: TRBJ2-1; v_gene: TRBV7-8; CDR3aa: ASSPIGGGSYNEQF
j_gene: TRBJ2-7; v_gene: TRBV28; CDR3aa: ATLDRGPSYEQY
j_gene: TRBJ2-7; v_gene: TRBV10-3; CDR3aa: AISRDGGSYEQY
j_gene: TRBJ1-1; v_gene: TRBV10-3; CDR3aa: AISEPDRNTEAF
j_gene: TRBJ1-1; v_gene: TRBV18; CDR3aa: ASSPRQEINTEAF
j_gene: TRBJ2-1; v_gene: TRBV7-2; CDR3aa: ASSLITGLAGGPGF
j_gene: TRBJ1-2; v_gene: TRBV2; CDR3aa: ASSEAKGGYT
j_gene: TRBJ2-1; v_gene: TRBV11-3; CDR3aa: ASSFSGGGYNEQF
j_gene: TRBJ2-7; v_gene: TRBV6-5; CDR3aa: ASSYDGSGTYEQY
j_gene: TRBJ1-1; v_gene: TRBV7-3; CDR3aa: ASSLPRQYPAGTEAF
j_gene: TRBJ1-2; v_gene: TRBV10-3; CDR3aa: ASTPDREWGYT
j_gene: TRBJ2-6; v_gene: TRBV7-7; CDR3aa: ASSLVAGANVLT
j_gene: TRBJ1-1; v_gene: TRBV6-6; CDR3aa: ASSYRDTEAF
j_gene: TRBJ1-2; v_gene: TRBV2; CDR3aa: ASSVGSYRYT
j_gene: TRBJ2-3; v_gene: TRBV6-5; CDR3aa: ASSRTLGGDTQY
j_gene: TRBJ2-2; v_gene: TRBV19; CDR3aa: ASRASGGANTGELF
j_gene: TRBJ1-5; v_gene: TRBV19; CDR3aa: ASSIGSRNQPQH
j_gene: TRBJ1-5; v_gene: TRBV30; CDR3aa: AWSRTDSNQPQH
j_gene: TRBJ1-2; v_gene: TRBV19; CDR3aa: ASSDLRGYT
j_gene: TRBJ2-5; v_gene: TRBV7-2; CDR3aa: ASSPIAGRETQY
j_gene: TRBJ2-5; v_gene: TRBV9; CDR3aa: ASSVEGSGGVGTQY
j_gene: TRBJ2-7; v_gene: TRBV14; CDR3aa: ASSPGGRTYEQY
j_gene: TRBJ1-1; v_gene: TRBV5-1; CDR3aa: ASSFSGVENTEAF
j_gene: TRBJ1-2; v_gene: TRBV2; CDR3aa: ASSSRQGDYGYT
j_gene: TRBJ1-4; v_gene: TRBV5-1; CDR3aa: ASSLIGGQNEKLF
j_gene: TRBJ2-7; v_gene: TRBV19; CDR3aa: ASSIGTPAYEQY
j_gene: TRBJ2-5; v_gene: TRBV27; CDR3aa: ASSRRLAGGLRGETQY
j_gene: TRBJ1-2; v_gene: TRBV7-2; CDR3aa: ASSPMGTSNYGYT
j_gene: TRBJ1-2; v_gene: TRBV5-1; CDR3aa: ASSPWLGNTNYGYT
j_gene: TRBJ1-4; v_gene: TRBV28; CDR3aa: ASSSGTDEKLF
j_gene: TRBJ2-7; v_gene: TRBV11-2; CDR3aa: ASSAGTPSYEQY
j_gene: TRBJ2-2; v_gene: TRBV29-1; CDR3aa: SVARDRVLGELF
j_gene: TRBJ2-1; v_gene: TRBV15; CDR3aa: ATSRDTGQGSEQF
j_gene: TRBJ2-1; v_gene: TRBV5-1; CDR3aa: ASSSQGGGYNEQF
j_gene: TRBJ1-5; v_gene: TRBV7-2; CDR3aa: ASSLSGGSQPQH
j_gene: TRBJ2-7; v_gene: TRBV11-3; CDR3aa: ASSPEGGSGINEQY
j_gene: TRBJ1-3; v_gene: TRBV7-2; CDR3aa: ASSLEWVSGNTIY
j_gene: TRBJ2-5; v_gene: TRBV7-2; CDR3aa: ASSSGRQETQY
j_gene: TRBJ2-5; v_gene: TRBV20-1; CDR3aa: SAYKGETQY
j_gene: TRBJ1-1; v_gene: TRBV10-2; CDR3aa: ASSEQGVTEAF
j_gene: TRBJ2-3; v_gene: TRBV11-3; CDR3aa: ASSLDQTTSFGTDTQY
j_gene: TRBJ2-3; v_gene: TRBV5-1; CDR3aa: ASSLGALTDTQY
j_gene: TRBJ1-2; v_gene: TRBV2; CDR3aa: ASMYAYGYT
j_gene: TRBJ2-7; v_gene: TRBV21-1; CDR3aa: ATQRGDPDKVPGEQY